The text below deals with one T cell receptor beta chain. This specimen comes from a study of blood T cell repertoires in COVID-19. The overall study: Samples of COVID-19 (acute and convalescent) were obtained from the United States, Italy and Spain.

Using immunoSEQ multiplex PCR, the repertoire was profiled, and TCRdb retains in-frame clones only, with some absent. The sample consists of about 380,000 clones, about 85% of them appearing once. Germline CDR1 MDHEN, CDR2 SYDVKM. The CDR3 length is 11 residues. The V call is TRBV28, the J call TRBJ1-3; no definite D call. This clonotype was obtained from a young woman with acute or convalescent COVID-19. Material: peripheral blood. The CDR3: CLSSSGNTIYF. In DNA form, the CDR3 reads TGTCTATCGAGCTCTGGAAACACCATATATTTT.